This T cell receptor (beta chain) was captured in a study of Ad26.COV2.S vaccination and SARS-CoV-2 variants. CDR3 length: 17 residues. Looked up from germline, CDR1 is SGHDN and CDR2 is FVKESK. Trimming removed 5 bases at V and 0 bases at J, with 19 bases between. Some clones are missing from TCRdb's copy, which holds only in-frame ones; the method was immunoSEQ multiplex PCR. The data show roughly 420,000 clones, roughly 87% seen once. The treatment denotes: roughly 18 received Ad26.COV2.S at low or high dose, single or two shots; 5 received placebo; per-sample allocation not given. The samples date from day 63 after the first vaccine or placebo injection.

The receptor's source is a person between 18 and 60 years old who received the Ad26.COV2.S COVID-19 vaccine or a placebo. Here the sequenced sample was peripheral blood, taken in a trial of Ad26.COV2.S vaccine versus placebo. V gene TRBV14 combines with J gene TRBJ1-2; D might be TRBD1 (6 bases). CDR3 sequence: CASSGGAGYRANYGYTF. The CDR3 coding sequence is TGTGCCAGCAGCGGGGGGGCAGGATACCGAGCTAACTATGGCTACACCTTC.